This T cell receptor beta chain is from a study of monozygotic twins with inflammatory bowel disease (dated by TCRdb to the late 2010s). Notes on the research overall: In total, approximately 28 monozygotic twin pairs made up the full study: 19 Danish pairs, all IBD-discordant, plus nine German pairs, of which four were IBD-concordant and five were IBD-discordant. Within discordant pairs, disease-associated traits were sought mainly by comparing IBD patients with their genetically identical healthy co-twins. Each individual had, on average, about 151 000 unique TCRalpha sequences and 181 000 unique TCRbeta sequences available for analysis.

On the study overall, not on this receptor specifically: Repertoire similarity did not differ between concordant and discordant twins, possibly due to limited statistical power. No single strong signal or clonotype linked to IBD turned up in the results, so the idea that one exists was not supported. Measured by the inverse Simpson index, TCRbeta repertoire diversity was lower in IBD patients than in their healthy co-twins. Different T cell subtypes could not be distinguished in the analysis. IBD patients shared fewer clonotypes with other individuals than healthy twins did, most markedly in patients showing signs of disease activity. Because patients were on differing immunosuppressive treatments, the repertoires may have picked up extra background noise and inter-individual variability.

Regarding this clonotype: The antigen it binds to is not known.

The germline V gene (reference sequence) specifies MNHEY as CDR1 and SMNVEV as CDR2. The CDR3 holds 14 amino acids from the cysteine to the phenylalanine. The DNA is unrecorded. The protocol used for the library was 5' RACE. The input for every TCR library was approximately 3,500 ng of total RNA. For each sample, cDNA synthesis was carried out in eight separate reactions using SMARTScribe reverse transcriptase. During cDNA synthesis, unique molecular identifiers containing a 6-nucleotide sample barcode were introduced by template switching. Amplification of TCRalpha and TCRbeta cDNA involved two nested PCRs of approximately 17 and 9 cycles, and each PCR was followed by bead purification. Before amplification, the cDNA was treated with uracil DNA-glycosylase and purified using the QIAquick PCR purification kit. The second PCR was the step at which Illumina TruSeq-compatible adapters and sample-specific barcodes were added. Library quality and concentration were checked on TapeStation and Qubit, and libraries were pooled at 5 ng each. The pooled libraries were sequenced with 2 x 100 bp reads and custom sequencing primers on an Illumina HiSeq2500 single-index Rapid Run. The original methods were these. MiGEC version 1.2.6 was used for UMI-based consensus assembly, which corrected PCR and sequencing errors. MiXCR version 2.1.1 was used for V(D)J alignment, clonotype assembly and CDR3 extraction. To normalise gene usage, clonotype sharing and MAIT/NKT TCR abundance, the analysis used the top 1000, 10 000 and 20 000 clonotypes per sample. After downsampling to 27 000 UMIs, diversity was calculated as the inverse Simpson index using the vegan R package. Paired Mann-Whitney U tests were applied to discordant twin pairs, and Benjamini-Hochberg correction was used for multiple testing. The reads underwent TCRdb reprocessing, giving one record for each CDR3 protein sequence and no DNA. The V and J calls come from TCRdb's annotation, not from the publication. The record for this sample contains 330,000 or so distinct CDR3 sequences. The top ten clonotypes cover 2% to 2.5% of the sample.

From each donor, an approximately 2.5 ml peripheral blood sample was collected into PAXgene tubes and kept at -80 degrees C. Total RNA was isolated from whole blood with the PAXgene blood miRNA kit on an automated QIAcube, without T cell sorting. Peripheral blood from monozygotic twin pairs, either concordant or discordant for inflammatory bowel disease, underwent deep TCRalpha and TCRbeta repertoire profiling that used unique molecular barcoding. Smoking habits were recorded for all twin pairs, and each individual was classified as a current, former or never smoker. The chain uses TRBV27 and TRBJ2-7; with no DNA, the TCRdb D assignment of TRBD1 cannot be verified. The TCR was taken from a human donor with ulcerative colitis or Crohn's disease, or a healthy co-twin of an affected twin (not recorded which). The specimen sequenced was blood. CDR3 region: CASSLGRGVNEQYF.